This TCR beta chain derives from a study of shared clonotypes between healthy human individuals. Overall study context: Donor composition was a couple of women and a few men, aged 18 to 49.

In germline, CDR1 is MDHEN, CDR2 SYDVKM. The CDR3 has 15 residues. Trimming removed 5 bases from V and 2 bases from J, with 13 bases in between. Method: immunoSEQ multiplex PCR; TCRdb's copy keeps in-frame clones and lacks some. The sample contains about 2 million clones, about 94% of which appear only once. The naive CD8 subset, CD45RO-negative cells positively selected for CCR7, excluded terminally differentiated effector memory CD45RA+ cells. Every contributor of samples was a Caucasian grown-up residing in Nashville, Tennessee. About this clone itself: Antigen unknown.

Whole-study findings and limits: The sampled material consisted only of blood, and tissue repertoires are likely to differ. Several donors shared roughly 5% of their naive CD4 clonotypes.

The clonotype comes from a man in his late teens or twenties in good health. The sample taken for sequencing was naive CD8+ T cells sorted from blood. V gene TRBV28 combines with J gene TRBJ1-3; the D is unclear. CDR3 in amino acids: CASSIDGGTGNTIYF. The DNA for the CDR3 is TGTGCCAGCAGTATCGACGGCGGAACTGGAAACACCATATATTTT.